What follows are 7 T cell receptor beta chains derived from one specimen sequenced in a study of radiotherapy plus CTLA-4 blockade in lung cancer (dated by TCRdb to between 2017 and 2018). Preparation of the library involved the immunoSEQ multiplex PCR assay. This immuneACCESS table, as held by TCRdb, lists in-frame sequences with V and J called but not all clones. Of the missing ones, under half trace to an unresolved V gene in checked studies; the others have no known cause. This sample gives roughly 92,000 clones in total; around 88% of them show up just once. The top ten clonotypes cover approximately 2.2% of the sample. Sequenced here: peripheral blood, sampled from a patient treated with radiotherapy plus ipilimumab. Source of these receptors: a human donor with non-small cell lung cancer who had a partial response to radiotherapy plus ipilimumab.

The chain couples TRBV10-1 to TRBJ2-4, with D unresolved. Germline CDR1 WNHNN, CDR2 SYGVQD (reference sequence). CDR3 length: 17 residues. The V gene lost 6 bases and the J gene lost 0 bases, with 18 bases spanning the gap. The CDR3 sequence: CASSEVRRSLAKNIQYF. CDR3 bases: TGCGCCAGCAGCGAGGTAAGAAGGAGCTTAGCCAAAAACATTCAGTACTTC.

The chain carries TRBV5-1 and TRBJ2-1, with 8 positions matching TRBD2. With 4 bases clipped from V and 3 bases from J, the junction kept 6 bases outside the gene matches. Germline V gene sequence: CDR1 SGHRS, CDR2 YFSETQ. The CDR3 contains 15 residues. CDR3: CASSTGGGGYNEQFF. CDR3 bases: TGCGCCAGCAGCACGGGAGGGGGAGGCTACAATGAGCAGTTCTTC.

This clone showed up just once. The V gene is TRBV5-1, the J gene TRBJ1-5, with D unclear. This CDR3 is 14 amino acids long. The V gene's germline CDR1 is SGHRS and CDR2 YFSETQ. V gave up 5 bases and J gave up 0 bases, with 9 bases separating them. CDR3 sequence (DNA): TGCGCCAGCAGGGCCAGTGGTAGCAATCAGCCCCAGCATTTT. It yields the protein CASRASGSNQPQHF.

This clone was recorded once. The gene calls are TRBV5-8 and TRBJ1-2; TRBD1 matches 7 bases. Per germline, CDR1 SGHTS and CDR2 YDEGEE. V lost 3 bases to trimming and J lost 2 bases; unmatched junction nucleotides: 7. This CDR3 contains 15 residues. In DNA, the CDR3 is TGTGCCAGCAGCTGGACCCCAGGGGGAAACTATGGCTACACCTTC. It codes for CASSWTPGGNYGYTF.

On this clone: Its ends do not fully match the called genes, so a read error is possible. J is TRBJ1-1 and V is TRBV11-2; the D gene is possibly TRBD1 (6 bases). The CDR3 length is 13 residues. CDR1 and CDR2 (germline): SGHAT, FQNNGV. CDR3 sequence (DNA): TGTGCCAGCAGCTTAGTGGGGGCCGGGGGGCTGGTCTTT. Protein: CASSLVGAGGLVF.

This clone was recorded only once. The chain combines TRBV29-1 with TRBJ1-1; TRBD1 is a possible D gene (5 bases). The CDR3 contains 12 residues. Germline V gene data show CDR1 as SQVTM and CDR2 as ANQGSEA. Trimming pared 4 bases from V and 4 bases from J, leaving 10 bases between. The CDR3, as DNA: TGCAGCGTTGCAGGGTCTACCACTGAAGCTTTCTTT. Protein product: CSVAGSTTEAFF.

The chain uses TRBV28 and TRBJ2-1; D is ambiguous. V was pared by 5 bases and J by 6 bases, with 17 bases between. This CDR3 spans 15 amino acids. Per germline, CDR1 MDHEN and CDR2 SYDVKM. CDR3: CASSLVASVFNEQFF. CDR3 DNA sequence: TGTGCCAGCAGTCTCGTCGCTTCAGTCTTCAATGAGCAGTTCTTC.